This T cell receptor (beta chain) was sequenced for a study of preoperative IRX-2 immunotherapy in early breast cancer. TCRdb's copy holds only in-frame clones and misses some; the assay was immunoSEQ multiplex PCR. Among approximately 20,000 clones listed, approximately 80% were seen once. The sample's treatment: preoperative locoregional IRX-2 cytokine immunotherapy. Patients received preoperative, locoregional IRX-2 cytokine immunotherapy in a phase Ib study. The V and J ends lost 7 bases and 5 bases, in that order; junction bases with no gene match: 10. Looked up from germline, CDR1 is SGHNT and CDR2 is YENEEA. The CDR3 spans 14 residues.

The source of this sequence is a human donor with breast cancer. The source material was lymph node tissue, sampled after IRX-2 immunotherapy. The V call is TRBV11-3, the J call TRBJ2-5; TRBD1 matches at 7 bases. Here the CDR3 DNA reads TGTGCCAGCACCCCGACAGGGATAGGGGAGACCCAGTACTTC. Translating gives CASTPTGIGETQYF.